One and the same sample provided the 25 T cell receptor beta chains below, sequenced in a study of T-cell memory formation after mild COVID-19. MiXCR was run by TCRdb on the 5' RACE reads, yielding one entry per CDR3 protein. Among under 700,000 distinct CDR3 sequences listed, about a fifth were seen once. The specimen was PBMCs or a T cell subset sorted from them (not recorded which). The receptors come from an adult woman who had mild COVID-19 (a few samples of this study predate the infection). Cell type and time point are not known.

This chain uses TRBV19 with TRBJ2-7, with 7 bases aligning to TRBD1. CDR1 LNHDA and CDR2 SQIVND come from the germline V gene (reference sequence). The V and J ends lost 4 bases and 0 bases, in that order; junction bases with no gene match: 6. This CDR3 contains 15 residues. The CDR3 loop reads CASSTRQGTSYEQYF. The CDR3 bases are TGTGCCAGTAGTACACGACAGGGCACCTCCTACGAGCAGTACTTC.

The rearrangement links TRBV18 to TRBJ1-1; D is perhaps TRBD1 (5 bases). V gave up 3 bases and J gave up 1 base, with 12 bases separating them. Germline lookup yields CDR1 KGHSH and CDR2 LQKENI. The CDR3 sequence is 15 residues long. CDR3 loop: CASSPWTPPNTEAFF. The DNA of the CDR3 is TGTGCCAGCTCACCGTGGACACCCCCGAACACTGAAGCTTTCTTT.

This chain uses TRBV27 with TRBJ2-3; D possibly corresponds to TRBD2 (5 bases). Trimming took 6 bases from V and 1 from J, leaving 11 bases between them. CDR1 is MNHEY and CDR2 is SMNVEV in the germline V gene (reference sequence). CDR3 size: 14 residues. The CDR3 nucleotides are TGTGCCAGCAGGGACTTCACGGGCACAGATACGCAGTATTTT. This translates into CASRDFTGTDTQYF.

The sample holds a few counts of this clonotype. The chain has TRBV11-3 and TRBJ2-1, with 12 nucleotides matching TRBD2. This CDR3 has 17 amino acids. Looked up from germline, CDR1 is SGHNT and CDR2 is YENEEA. Trimming took 5 bases from V and 7 from J; bases not matched to a gene: 12. DNA for the CDR3: TGTGCCAGCAGCAACCCCTGGCTAGCGGGAGGGGGTAATGAGCAGTTCTTC. Protein product: CASSNPWLAGGGNEQFF.

The chain links TRBV18 to TRBJ1-1; no definite D call. The germline gives CDR1 KGHSH, CDR2 LQKENI. There are 14 residues in the CDR3. The germline V and J ends were trimmed by 1 base and 4 bases, with 10 bases remaining between them. The CDR3 DNA reads TGTGCCAGCTCACCACAGGGATTTGTCACTGAAGCTTTCTTT. This translates into CASSPQGFVTEAFF.

The CDR3 protein is CASSSSSTGRTEAFF. CDR3 coding DNA: TGTGCCAGCAGCTCCTCCTCGACAGGGCGCACTGAAGCTTTCTTT. The chain uses TRBV7-2 and TRBJ1-1; 7 bases agree with TRBD1. From germline, CDR1 is SGHTA and CDR2 FQGNSA. The length of the CDR3 is 15 residues. Germline trimming cut 4 bases from V and 4 bases from J; bases unmatched to any gene: 9.

In this sample, this clonotype turned up a few times. At one end the junction does not follow the germline gene, possibly because of a read error. The J gene is TRBJ2-1, the V gene TRBV7-7; 9 bases are shared with TRBD2. This CDR3 comprises 16 residues. The germline gives CDR1 SSHAT, CDR2 FNYEAQ (reference sequence). The CDR3 DNA reads as TGTGCTAGCAGCACCCGTAGCGGGAGCTCCTACAATGAGCAGTTCTTC. Translation: CASSTRSGSSYNEQFF.

This chain uses TRBV4-1 with TRBJ2-6, with 9 bases aligning to TRBD2. Germline lookup yields CDR1 MGHRA and CDR2 YSYEKL. CDR3 size: 22 residues. V was clipped by 0 bases and J by 1 base; unmatched bases: 16. The CDR3: CASSQDLRRPAGGLSGANVLTF. The CDR3 DNA reads as TGCGCCAGCAGCCAAGATCTGCGACGCCCCGCGGGGGGGCTATCTGGGGCCAACGTCCTGACTTTC.

This clonotype was detected only a few times. The rearrangement uses TRBV7-7 and TRBJ2-3, with a possible D match to TRBD1 (6 bases). The CDR3 extends over 15 amino acids. V was cut by 5 bases and J by 1 base, with 13 bases left in between. The germline V gene has CDR1 SSHAT and CDR2 FNYEAQ (reference sequence). Here the CDR3 DNA reads TGTGCCAGCAGCCGAAGCCCAGGGGGCACAGATACGCAGTATTTT. Amino acids: CASSRSPGGTDTQYF.

J is TRBJ1-6 and V is TRBV5-6; D gene unclear. The CDR3 runs to 13 residues. Germline CDR1 is SGHDT and CDR2 is YYEEEE. V dropped 0 bases and J dropped 8 bases, with 6 bases sitting between them. The CDR3 DNA reads as TGTGCCAGCAGCTTGGAAAGTTATTCACCCCTCCACTTT. As protein: CASSLESYSPLHF.

This clonotype was recorded a few times. The chain uses TRBV6-5 and TRBJ1-1, with TRBD1 as a possible D gene (6 bases). The CDR3 runs 13 residues. Per the germline V gene, CDR1 is MNHEY and CDR2 is SVGAGI. V lost 7 bases to trimming and J lost 3 bases, with 12 bases between them. The CDR3 sequence: CASTRGWDTEAFF. The CDR3, as DNA: TGTGCCAGCACCAGGGGCTGGGACACTGAAGCTTTCTTT.

This clonotype occurred a few times. The chain carries TRBV12-3 or TRBV12-4 and TRBJ1-5, with D unresolved. This CDR3 contains 15 residues. The ends were cut back, 3 bases at V and 2 bases at J, with 11 bases in the middle. The CDR3 loop reads CASSLRESGNQPQHF. The CDR3 region has the DNA TGTGCCAGCAGTTTGAGGGAGTCCGGCAATCAGCCCCAGCATTTT.

The sample holds a few counts of this clonotype. The chain combines TRBV29-1 with TRBJ2-7; D is perhaps TRBD2 (5 bases). Germline loops: CDR1 SQVTM, CDR2 ANQGSEA. Trimming shortened V by 0 bases and J by 7 bases, and 16 bases separated the two germline ends. This CDR3 spans 14 amino acids. The CDR3 DNA sequence: TGCAGCGTTGAAGACCGGGCTCTAGCCGCGGAGCAGTACTTC. Translated, it gives CSVEDRALAAEQYF.

The chain has TRBV6-2 or TRBV6-3 and TRBJ2-4; tentatively, D is TRBD1 or TRBD2 (5 bases each). Germline V gene sequence: CDR1 MNHEY, CDR2 SVGEGT. Trimming took 9 bases from V and 4 from J, leaving 19 bases between them. This CDR3 region has 15 residues. CDR3 protein: CASTHDRGVKNIQYF. As DNA, the CDR3 is TGTGCCAGTACACACGACCGGGGCGTGAAAAACATTCAGTACTTC.

This clonotype was seen only a few times. V is TRBV7-9 and J is TRBJ2-3, with 10 bases matching TRBD1. Germline lookup yields CDR1 SEHNR and CDR2 FQNEAQ (reference sequence). After removal of 4 bases from V and 4 bases from J, the junction contained 8 bases not matched to a gene. The CDR3 has 16 residues. Written as DNA, the CDR3 is TGTGCCAGCAGCTCTCGACAGGGGGCGGTCGCAGATACGCAGTATTTT. Its protein is CASSSRQGAVADTQYF.

Ten or more counts support this clonotype. The chain uses TRBV11-2 and TRBJ2-7, with TRBD2 as a possible D gene (6 bases). Trimming shortened V by 5 bases and J by 3 bases, and 20 bases separated the two germline ends. CDR1 and CDR2 from the germline V gene are SGHAT and FQNNGV. This CDR3 has 16 residues. The CDR3 DNA reads as TGTGCCAGCAGCCCCCTTGCCTGGCGGGGATTCTACGAGCAGTACTTC. It translates to CASSPLAWRGFYEQYF.

The chain employs TRBV11-3 and TRBJ2-7; 10 positions agree with TRBD2. This CDR3 comprises 15 residues. The V gene end was trimmed by 4 bases and the J gene end by 2 bases; junction bases not matched to a gene: 5. Germline assignment: CDR1 SGHNT and CDR2 YENEEA. The CDR3 DNA sequence: TGTGCCAGCAGCTCCCCGCTAGCGGGAGCCTACGAGCAGTACTTC. This codes for CASSSPLAGAYEQYF.

This clonotype was found a few times. The chain combines TRBV12-3 or TRBV12-4 with TRBJ1-2; D uncertain. This CDR3 is 14 amino acids long. V lost 8 bases, J lost 4 bases, and 17 bases lay in between. In DNA form, the CDR3 reads TGTGCCAGCTTCCGGCGGGCGTTGGGCTATGGCTACACCTTC. Protein product: CASFRRALGYGYTF.

This chain connects TRBV7-3 to TRBJ1-1; TRBD1 might be the D (5 bases). This CDR3 is 14 amino acids long. Trimming removed 5 bases from V and 2 bases from J, with 12 bases in between. CDR1 SGHTA and CDR2 FQGTGA come from the germline V gene. Here the CDR3 DNA reads TGTGCCAGCAGCCCCGGGGGAATTAACACTGAAGCTTTCTTT. Amino acid sequence: CASSPGGINTEAFF. The full variable domain, with the rest looked up from reference TRBV7-3 and TRBJ1-1, is GAGVSQTPSNKVTEKGKYVELRCDPISGHTALYWYRQSLGQGPEFLIYFQGTGAADDSGLPNDRFFAVRPEGSVSTLKIQRTERGDSAVYLCASSPGGINTEAFFGQGTRLTVV.

The V call is TRBV3-1, the J call TRBJ2-6, with TRBD1 as a possible D gene (5 bases). This CDR3 is 20 amino acids long. V lost 5 bases and J lost 0, with 23 bases in between. Germline V gene data show CDR1 as LGHDT and CDR2 as YNNKEL (reference sequence). The CDR3 DNA sequence: TGTGCCAGCAGCTCAAAGATCCACCGGACACCTAACTCTGGGGCCAACGTCCTGACTTTC. This sequence encodes CASSSKIHRTPNSGANVLTF.

As to this clonotype: With a much larger clone just one base away, this may be a read error. The chain combines TRBV7-3 with TRBJ2-1; TRBD1 or TRBD2 may be the D gene (5 bases each). CDR1 is SGHTA, CDR2 FQGTGA, per germline. CDR3 length: 13 residues. The germline V and J ends were trimmed by 5 bases and 5 bases, with 10 bases remaining between them. The CDR3 loop reads CASSQGPNNEQFF. Written as DNA, the CDR3 is TGTGCCAGCAGCCAGGGACCAAACAATGAGCAGTTCTTC.

The chain has TRBV27 and TRBJ2-3; D unresolved. This CDR3 has 14 residues. V lost 3 bases, J lost 4 bases, and 11 bases lay in between. Germline V CDR1 and CDR2: MNHEY, SMNVEV (reference sequence). DNA for the CDR3: TGTGCCAGCAGTTTTTACCTAGAAGCAGATACGCAGTATTTT. It codes for CASSFYLEADTQYF.

The chain joins TRBV11-2 to TRBJ2-1; 8 bases are a match to TRBD2. The CDR3 spans 14 residues. The V gene end was trimmed by 6 bases and the J gene end by 4 bases; junction bases not matched to a gene: 5. The germline gives CDR1 SGHAT, CDR2 FQNNGV. The CDR3 bases are TGTGCCAGCAGATCCGGGACTAGGTACAATGAGCAGTTCTTC. Translating gives CASRSGTRYNEQFF. The full variable domain, rest sourced from reference TRBV11-2 and TRBJ2-1, is EAGVAQSPRYKIIEKRQSVAFWCNPISGHATLYWYQQILGQGPKLLIQFQNNGVVDDSQLPKDRFSAERLKGVDSTLKIQPAKLEDSAVYLCASRSGTRYNEQFFGPGTRLTVL.

This rearrangement joins TRBV4-1 to TRBJ1-5, with D perhaps TRBD1 (5 bases). Germline V gene lookup returns CDR1 MGHRA and CDR2 YSYEKL. The CDR3 runs 14 residues. V was shortened by 1 base and J by 4 bases, with 8 bases between the two germline ends. The CDR3 protein is CASSQGTLNQPQHF. The CDR3 DNA sequence: TGCGCCAGCAGCCAAGGGACATTAAATCAGCCCCAGCATTTT.

Only a few counts were recorded for this clonotype. The V gene is TRBV24-1, the J gene TRBJ2-1, with TRBD1 as a possible D gene (5 bases). The CDR3 has 16 amino acids. Germline CDR1 and CDR2: KGHDR and SFDVKD. Trimming took off 2 bases at V and 2 bases at J, with 12 bases between the two ends. Written as DNA, the CDR3 is TGTGCCACCAGTGATTATGGGGAAGGGGCCTACAATGAGCAGTTCTTC. Encoded protein: CATSDYGEGAYNEQFF.